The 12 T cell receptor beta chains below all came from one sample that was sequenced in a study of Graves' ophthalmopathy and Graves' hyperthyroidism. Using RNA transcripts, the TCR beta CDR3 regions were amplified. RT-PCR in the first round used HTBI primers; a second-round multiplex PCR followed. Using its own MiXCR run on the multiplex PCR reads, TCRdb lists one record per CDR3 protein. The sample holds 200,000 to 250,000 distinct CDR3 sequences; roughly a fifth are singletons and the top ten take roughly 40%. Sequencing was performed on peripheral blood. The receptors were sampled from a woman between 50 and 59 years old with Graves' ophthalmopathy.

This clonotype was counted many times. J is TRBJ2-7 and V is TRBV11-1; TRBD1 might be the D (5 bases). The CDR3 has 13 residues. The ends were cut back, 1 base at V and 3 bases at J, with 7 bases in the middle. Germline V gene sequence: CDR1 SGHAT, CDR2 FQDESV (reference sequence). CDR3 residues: CASSLGQFYEQYF. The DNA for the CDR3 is TGTGCCAGCAGCTTAGGACAGTTCTACGAGCAGTACTTC.

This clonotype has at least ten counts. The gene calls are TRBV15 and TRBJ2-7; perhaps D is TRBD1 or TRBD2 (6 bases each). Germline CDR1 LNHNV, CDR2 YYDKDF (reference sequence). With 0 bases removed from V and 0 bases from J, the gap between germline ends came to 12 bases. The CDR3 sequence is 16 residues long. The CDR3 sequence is CATSRDPGDSSYEQYF. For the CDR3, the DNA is TGTGCCACCAGCAGAGATCCAGGGGACTCCTCCTACGAGCAGTACTTC.

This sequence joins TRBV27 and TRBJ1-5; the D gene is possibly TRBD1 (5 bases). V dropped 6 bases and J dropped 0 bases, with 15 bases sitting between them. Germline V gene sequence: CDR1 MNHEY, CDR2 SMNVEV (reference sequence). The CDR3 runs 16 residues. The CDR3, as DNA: TGTGCCAGCAGCTCGACACAGGTTTTTAGCAATCAGCCCCAGCATTTT. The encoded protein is CASSSTQVFSNQPQHF.

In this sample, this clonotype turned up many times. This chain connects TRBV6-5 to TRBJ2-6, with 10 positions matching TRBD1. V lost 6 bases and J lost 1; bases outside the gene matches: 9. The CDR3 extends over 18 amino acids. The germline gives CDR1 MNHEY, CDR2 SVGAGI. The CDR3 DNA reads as TGTGCCAGCAGCTTGCCGGGACAGGGGAAATCTGGGGCCAACGTCCTGACTTTC. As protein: CASSLPGQGKSGANVLTF.

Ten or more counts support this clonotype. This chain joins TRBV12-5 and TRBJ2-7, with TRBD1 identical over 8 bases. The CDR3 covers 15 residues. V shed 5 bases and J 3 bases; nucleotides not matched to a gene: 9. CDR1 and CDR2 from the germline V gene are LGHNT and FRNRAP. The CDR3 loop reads CASGLQTGDIYEQYF. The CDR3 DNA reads TGTGCTAGTGGTCTCCAGACAGGGGATATCTACGAGCAGTACTTC.

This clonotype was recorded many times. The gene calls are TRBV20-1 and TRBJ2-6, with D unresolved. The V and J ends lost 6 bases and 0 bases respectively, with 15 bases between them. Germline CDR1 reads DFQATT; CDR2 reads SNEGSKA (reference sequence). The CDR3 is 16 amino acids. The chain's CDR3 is CSAPYPLRSGANVLTF. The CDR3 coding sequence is TGCAGTGCACCCTACCCCCTCCGCTCTGGGGCCAACGTCCTGACTTTC.

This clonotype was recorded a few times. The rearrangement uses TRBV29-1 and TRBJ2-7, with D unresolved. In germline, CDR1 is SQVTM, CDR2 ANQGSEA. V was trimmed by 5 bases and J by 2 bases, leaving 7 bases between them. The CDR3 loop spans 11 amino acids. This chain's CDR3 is CSVRATYEQYF. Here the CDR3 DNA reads TGCAGCGTTCGGGCTACCTACGAGCAGTACTTC.

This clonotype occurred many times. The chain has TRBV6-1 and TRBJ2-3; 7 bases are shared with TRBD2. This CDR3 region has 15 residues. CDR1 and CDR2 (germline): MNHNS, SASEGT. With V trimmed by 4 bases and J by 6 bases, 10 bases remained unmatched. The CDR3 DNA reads TGTGCCAGCAGTGGAGCGGGGTCAGGGTGGGATACGCAGTATTTT. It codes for CASSGAGSGWDTQYF.

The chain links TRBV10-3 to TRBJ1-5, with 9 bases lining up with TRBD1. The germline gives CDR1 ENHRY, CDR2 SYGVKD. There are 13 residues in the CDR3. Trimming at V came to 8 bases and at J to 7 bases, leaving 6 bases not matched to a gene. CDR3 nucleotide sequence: TGTGCCATCCGGGGGACAGGGAACCAGCCCCAGCATTTT. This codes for CAIRGTGNQPQHF.

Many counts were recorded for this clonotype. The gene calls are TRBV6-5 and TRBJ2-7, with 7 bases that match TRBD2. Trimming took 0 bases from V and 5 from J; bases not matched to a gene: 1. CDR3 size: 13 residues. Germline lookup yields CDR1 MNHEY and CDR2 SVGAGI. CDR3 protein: CASSYSSGDEQYF. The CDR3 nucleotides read TGTGCCAGCAGTTACTCGAGCGGGGACGAGCAGTACTTC.

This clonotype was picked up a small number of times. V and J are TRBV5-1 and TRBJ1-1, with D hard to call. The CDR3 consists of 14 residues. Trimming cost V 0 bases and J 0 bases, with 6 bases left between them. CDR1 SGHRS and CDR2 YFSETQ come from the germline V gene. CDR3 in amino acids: CASSLAPMNTEAFF. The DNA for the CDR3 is TGCGCCAGCAGCTTGGCCCCCATGAACACTGAAGCTTTCTTT.

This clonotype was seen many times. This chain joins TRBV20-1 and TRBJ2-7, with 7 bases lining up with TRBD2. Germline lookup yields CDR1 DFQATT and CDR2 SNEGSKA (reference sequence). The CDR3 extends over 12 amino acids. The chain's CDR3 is CRAGDQGYEQYF. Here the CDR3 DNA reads TGCCGGGCGGGGGATCAAGGGTACGAGCAGTACTTC.